Listed below are T cell receptor beta chains from one sample, sequenced in a study of human CD8 memory T cell subsets. TCRdb reanalyzed the 5' RACE reads and collapses them to one entry per CDR3 protein, without DNA. The sample table sets out almost 5,500 distinct CDR3 sequences. Specimen: CD8+ effector memory T cells (TEM) sorted from PBMCs. The receptor source for this set is a human donor in good health. CDR3s include the opening cysteine and the closing phenylalanine or tryptophan. The order of the fields is J gene, clone size, V gene, CDR3 protein. Clone size is stated in some rows and not others, as once, few, many or a class when expanded.

TRBJ2-1	.	TRBV7-2	CASSPVVVQEQFF
TRBJ2-5	medium-sized	TRBV20-1	CSARDFETPMGETQYF
TRBJ1-1	.	TRBV5-1	CASSFALGGEAFF
TRBJ2-7	.	TRBV11-3	CASSPEGTPSYEQYF
TRBJ2-7	.	TRBV27	CASSLRLAGVYEQYF
TRBJ2-7	.	TRBV20-1	CSARDTGQAYEQYF
TRBJ2-3	.	TRBV28	CASSLLAGLGADTQYF
TRBJ1-2	.	TRBV5-6	CASSLSHYGYTF
TRBJ1-4	.	TRBV27	CASSLIQGATNEKLFF
TRBJ2-5	.	TRBV5-1	CASKIGGSEETQYF
TRBJ2-2	.	TRBV10-2	CASSHWTSGITGELFF
TRBJ2-7	medium-sized	TRBV5-5	CASSLPQGIGFGEQYF
TRBJ2-3	.	TRBV7-2	CASSLSGVRRTDTQYF
TRBJ2-7	.	TRBV6-2/TRBV6-3	CASRVGTSKYF
TRBJ1-3	.	TRBV6-1	CASSGDSGNTIYF
TRBJ2-2	.	TRBV12-3/TRBV12-4	CAGSVGGPGELFF
TRBJ2-5	.	TRBV7-9	CASSLQGSYQETQYF
TRBJ1-5	.	TRBV27	CASSSIDRGAFSSNQPQHF
TRBJ1-5	.	TRBV6-4	CASSAADREQDQPQHF
TRBJ2-1	.	TRBV27	CASRTGTSGSNEQFF
TRBJ2-1	large	TRBV7-3	CASSLDSYNEQFF
TRBJ1-4	.	TRBV7-9	CASSPRDGREKLFF
TRBJ2-3	.	TRBV9	CASSAGQGPDTQYF
TRBJ2-1	.	TRBV14	CASTQWAGGRNEQFF
TRBJ1-6	.	TRBV18	CASSPPNSPLHF
TRBJ2-7	.	TRBV10-3	CAISEEGRYEQYF
TRBJ2-1	.	TRBV7-9	CASSSPPAGNNEQFF
TRBJ1-3	.	TRBV12-3/TRBV12-4	CASSLGPGRSSGNTIYF
TRBJ1-1	.	TRBV7-9	CASSVGSMWMDTEAFF
TRBJ2-7	.	TRBV7-9	CASSSTETGREQYF
TRBJ2-1	.	TRBV9	CASSVEGGSSYNEQFF
TRBJ2-2	medium-sized	TRBV5-1	CASSLFREEITGELFF
TRBJ1-5	medium-sized	TRBV9	CASSVDWSQPQHF
TRBJ2-1	.	TRBV9	CASSVGNPYNEQFF
TRBJ1-6	medium-sized	TRBV5-6	CASSFRDSPLHF
TRBJ2-5	large	TRBV10-1	CASSDHQETQYF
TRBJ2-4	.	TRBV10-1	CASKRTSGLAKNIQYF
TRBJ2-1	.	TRBV3-1	CASSPGLAGVEEQFF
TRBJ2-7	.	TRBV27	CASSPFGGYEQYF
TRBJ1-5	.	TRBV15	CATSMAWLGQPQHF
TRBJ2-1	.	TRBV28	CASSALAEYSYNEQFF
TRBJ2-3	.	TRBV6-4	CASSDLASGGPDTQYF
TRBJ2-1	.	TRBV20-1	CSARTSGRYSYNEQFF
TRBJ2-3	.	TRBV12-3/TRBV12-4	CASSYGGTDTQYF
TRBJ2-1	.	TRBV19	CASSIVEGYNEQFF
TRBJ2-7	.	TRBV4-1	CASSQEDEQYF
TRBJ1-5	.	TRBV10-3	CAISESVFPQHF